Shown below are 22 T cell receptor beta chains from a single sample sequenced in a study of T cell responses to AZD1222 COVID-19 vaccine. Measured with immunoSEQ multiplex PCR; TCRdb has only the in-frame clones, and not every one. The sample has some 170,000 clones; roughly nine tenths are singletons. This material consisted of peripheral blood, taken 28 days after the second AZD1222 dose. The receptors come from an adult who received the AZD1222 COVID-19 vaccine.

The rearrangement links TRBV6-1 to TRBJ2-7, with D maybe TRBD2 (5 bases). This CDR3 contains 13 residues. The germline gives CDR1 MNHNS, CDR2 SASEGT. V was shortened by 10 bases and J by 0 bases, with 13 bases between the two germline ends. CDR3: CATRTGSSYEQYF. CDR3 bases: TGTGCCACCAGGACTGGAAGCTCCTACGAGCAGTACTTC.

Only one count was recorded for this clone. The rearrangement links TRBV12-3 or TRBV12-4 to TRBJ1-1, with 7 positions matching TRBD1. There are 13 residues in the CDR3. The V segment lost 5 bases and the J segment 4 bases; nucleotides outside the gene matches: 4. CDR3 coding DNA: TGTGCCAGCAGTGACAGGGCCCGCACTGAAGCTTTCTTT. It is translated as CASSDRARTEAFF.

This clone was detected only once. The CDR3 bases are TGCGCCAGCACCGTCATTGCAACTAATGAAAAACTGTTTTTT. This codes for CASTVIATNEKLFF. J is TRBJ1-4 and V is TRBV23-1; unclear D gene. TRBV23-1 is classed as an ORF, of uncertain function. V lost 7 bases, J lost 0 bases, and 9 bases lay in between. The CDR3 has 14 residues.

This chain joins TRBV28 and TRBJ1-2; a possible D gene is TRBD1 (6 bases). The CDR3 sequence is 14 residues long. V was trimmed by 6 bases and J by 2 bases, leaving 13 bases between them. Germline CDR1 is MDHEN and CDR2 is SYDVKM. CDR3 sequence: CASSPVTGNYGYTF. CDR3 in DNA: TGTGCCAGCAGCCCCGTGACAGGCAACTATGGCTACACCTTC.

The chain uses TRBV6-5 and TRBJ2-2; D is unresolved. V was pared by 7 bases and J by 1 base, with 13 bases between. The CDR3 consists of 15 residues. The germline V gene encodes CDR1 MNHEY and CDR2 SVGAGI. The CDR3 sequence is CASTPGPENTGELFF. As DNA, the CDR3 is TGTGCCAGCACCCCGGGCCCAGAGAACACCGGGGAGCTGTTTTTT.

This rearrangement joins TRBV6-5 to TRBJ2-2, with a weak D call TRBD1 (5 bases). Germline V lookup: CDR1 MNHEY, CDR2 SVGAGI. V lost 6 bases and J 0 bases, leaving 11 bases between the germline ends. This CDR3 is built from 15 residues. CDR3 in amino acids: CASSRETANTGELFF. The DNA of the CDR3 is TGTGCCAGCAGCCGAGAGACAGCGAACACCGGGGAGCTGTTTTTT.

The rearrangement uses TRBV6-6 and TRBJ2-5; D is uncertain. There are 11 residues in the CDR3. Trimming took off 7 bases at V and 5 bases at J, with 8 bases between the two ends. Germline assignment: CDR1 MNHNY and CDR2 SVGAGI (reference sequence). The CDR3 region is CASKSGETQYF. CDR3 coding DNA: TGTGCCAGCAAATCCGGGGAGACCCAGTACTTC.

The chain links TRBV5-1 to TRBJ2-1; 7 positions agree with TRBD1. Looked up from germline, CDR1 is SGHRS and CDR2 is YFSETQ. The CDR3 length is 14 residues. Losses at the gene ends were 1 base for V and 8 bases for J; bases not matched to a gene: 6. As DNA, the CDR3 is TGCGCCAGCAGCTTGAGGACAGGTTTAGATGAGCAGTTCTTC. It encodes CASSLRTGLDEQFF.

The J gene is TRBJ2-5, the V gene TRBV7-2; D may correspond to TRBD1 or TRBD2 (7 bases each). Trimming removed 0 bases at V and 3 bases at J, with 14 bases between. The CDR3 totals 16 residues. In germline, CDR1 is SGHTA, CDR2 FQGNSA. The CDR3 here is CASSLAGGGSKETQYF. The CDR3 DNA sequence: TGTGCCAGCAGCTTAGCGGGAGGGGGCTCCAAAGAGACCCAGTACTTC.

CDR3 amino acids: CASSMGQSNTEAFF. The CDR3 nucleotides are TGTGCCAGTAGTATGGGACAGTCGAACACTGAAGCTTTCTTT. The chain joins TRBV19 to TRBJ1-1; 7 bases map to TRBD1. With 3 bases clipped from V and 1 base from J, the junction kept 2 bases outside the gene matches. The CDR3 extends over 14 amino acids. Germline CDR1 is LNHDA and CDR2 is SQIVND (reference sequence).

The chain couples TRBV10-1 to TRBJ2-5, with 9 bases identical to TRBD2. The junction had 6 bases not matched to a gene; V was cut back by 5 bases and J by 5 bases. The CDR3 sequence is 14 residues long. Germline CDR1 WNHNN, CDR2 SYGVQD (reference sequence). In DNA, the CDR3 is TGCGCCAGCAGTTCAAGCGGGAGGCGGGAGACCCAGTACTTC. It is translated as CASSSSGRRETQYF.

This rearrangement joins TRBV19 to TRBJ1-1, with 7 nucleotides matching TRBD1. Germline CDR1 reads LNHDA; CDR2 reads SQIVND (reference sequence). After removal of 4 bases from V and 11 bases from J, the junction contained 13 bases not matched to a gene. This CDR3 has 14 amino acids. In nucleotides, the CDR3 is TGTGCCAGTAGTAATCCGAACAGGGGTTATTCGGCTTTCTTT. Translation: CASSNPNRGYSAFF. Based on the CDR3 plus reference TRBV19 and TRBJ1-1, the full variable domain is DGGITQSPKYLFRKEGQNVTLSCEQNLNHDAMYWYRQDPGQGLRLIYYSQIVNDFQKGDIAEGYSVSREKKESFPLTVTSAQKNPTAFYLCASSNPNRGYSAFFGQGTRLTVV.

The CDR3: CASSTTGNTIYF. Written as DNA, the CDR3 is TGTGCCAGCAGCACAACTGGAAACACCATATATTTT. V usage is TRBV7-9 and J usage is TRBJ1-3; D unresolved. V was trimmed by 5 bases and J by 2 bases, leaving 4 bases between them. Per germline, CDR1 SEHNR and CDR2 FQNEAQ (reference sequence). The CDR3 runs to 12 residues.

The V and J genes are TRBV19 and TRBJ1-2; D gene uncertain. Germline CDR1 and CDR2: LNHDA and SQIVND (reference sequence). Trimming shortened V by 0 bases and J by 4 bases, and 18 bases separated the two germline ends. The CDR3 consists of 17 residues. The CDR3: CASSIDLAQRGGYGYTF. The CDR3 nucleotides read TGTGCCAGTAGTATAGATCTCGCCCAGCGCGGAGGCTATGGCTACACCTTC.

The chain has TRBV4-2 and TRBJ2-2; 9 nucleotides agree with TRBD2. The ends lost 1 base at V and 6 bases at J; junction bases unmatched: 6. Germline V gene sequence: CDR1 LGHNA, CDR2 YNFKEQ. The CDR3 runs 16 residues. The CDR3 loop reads CASSQAAGGWPGELFF. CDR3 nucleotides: TGTGCCAGCAGCCAAGCGGCGGGAGGGTGGCCCGGGGAGCTGTTTTTT.

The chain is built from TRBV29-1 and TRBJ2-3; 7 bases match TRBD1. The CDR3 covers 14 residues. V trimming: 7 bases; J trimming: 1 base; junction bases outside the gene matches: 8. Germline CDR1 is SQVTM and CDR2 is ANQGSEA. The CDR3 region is CSGTSGQGTDTQYF. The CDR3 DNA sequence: TGCAGCGGTACCTCCGGACAGGGCACAGATACGCAGTATTTT.

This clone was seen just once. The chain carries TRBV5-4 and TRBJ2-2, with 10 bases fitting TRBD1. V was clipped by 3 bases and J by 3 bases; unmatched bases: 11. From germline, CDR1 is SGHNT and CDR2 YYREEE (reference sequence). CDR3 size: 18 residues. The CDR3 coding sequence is TGTGCCAGCAGCTCCCCCCTAGGGGGACAGGGGTACACCGGGGAGCTGTTTTTT. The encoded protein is CASSSPLGGQGYTGELFF. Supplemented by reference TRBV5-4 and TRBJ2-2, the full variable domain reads ETGVTQSPTHLIKTRGQQVTLRCSSQSGHNTVSWYQQALGQGPQFIFQYYREEENGRGNFPPRFSGLQFPNYSSELNVNALELDDSALYLCASSSPLGGQGYTGELFFGEGSRLTVL.

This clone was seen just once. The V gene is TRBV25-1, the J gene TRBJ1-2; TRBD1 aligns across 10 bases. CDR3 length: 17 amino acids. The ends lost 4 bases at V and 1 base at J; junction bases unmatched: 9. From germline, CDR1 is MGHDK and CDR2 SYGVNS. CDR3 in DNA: TGTGCCAGCAGTGGACAGGGGGCTTTGGGGATTAACTATGGCTACACCTTC. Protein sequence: CASSGQGALGINYGYTF.

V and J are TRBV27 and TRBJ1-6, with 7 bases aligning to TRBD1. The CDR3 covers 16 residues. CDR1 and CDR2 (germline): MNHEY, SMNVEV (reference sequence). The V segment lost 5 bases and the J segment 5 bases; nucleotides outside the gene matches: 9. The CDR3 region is CASSLYPTGNNSPLHF. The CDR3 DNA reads TGTGCCAGCAGTCTCTACCCGACAGGGAATAATTCACCCCTCCACTTT.

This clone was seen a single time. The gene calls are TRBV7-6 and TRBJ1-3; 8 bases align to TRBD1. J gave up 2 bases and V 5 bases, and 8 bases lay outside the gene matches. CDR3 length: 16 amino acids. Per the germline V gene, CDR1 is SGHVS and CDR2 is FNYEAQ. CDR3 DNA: TGTGCCAGCAGCCCCGGACAGGGTCGGACTGGAAACACCATATATTTT. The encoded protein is CASSPGQGRTGNTIYF.

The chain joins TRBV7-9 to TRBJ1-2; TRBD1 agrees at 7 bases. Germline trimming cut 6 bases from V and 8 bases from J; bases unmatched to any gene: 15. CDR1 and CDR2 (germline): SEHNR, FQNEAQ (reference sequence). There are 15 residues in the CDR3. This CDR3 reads CASRPDRERGGGYTF. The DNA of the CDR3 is TGTGCCAGCAGACCCGACAGGGAAAGAGGTGGAGGCTACACCTTC. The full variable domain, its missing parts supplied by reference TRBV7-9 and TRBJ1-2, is DTGVSQNPRHKITKRGQNVTFRCDPISEHNRLYWYRQTLGQGPEFLTYFQNEAQLEKSRLLSDRFSAERPKGSFSTLEIQRTEQGDSAMYLCASRPDRERGGGYTFGSGTRLTVV.

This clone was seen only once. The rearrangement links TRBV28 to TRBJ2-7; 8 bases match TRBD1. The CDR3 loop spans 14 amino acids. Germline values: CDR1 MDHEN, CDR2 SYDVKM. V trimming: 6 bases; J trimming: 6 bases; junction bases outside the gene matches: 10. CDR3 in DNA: TGTGCCAGCAGCCAGACAGGGGAGGTTAGCGAGCAGTACTTC. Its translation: CASSQTGEVSEQYF. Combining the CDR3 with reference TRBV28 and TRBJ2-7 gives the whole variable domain DVKVTQSSRYLVKRTGEKVFLECVQDMDHENMFWYRQDPGLGLRLIYFSYDVKMKEKGDIPEGYSVSREKKERFSLILESASTNQTSMYLCASSQTGEVSEQYFGPGTRLTVT.